The present T cell receptor beta chain was sequenced within a study of T-cell memory formation after mild COVID-19. Notes on the study in general: Later expanders leaned toward CD4+, whereas clones contracting from day 15 to 85 were balanced CD4/CD8.

TCRdb reanalysed the 5' RACE reads using MiXCR and keeps one entry per CDR3 protein. The sample has some 110,000 distinct CDR3 sequences, approximately 15% seen once; the top ten hold 28%. Germline V gene sequence: CDR1 SGHKS, CDR2 YYEKEE (reference sequence). CDR3 length equals 14 residues. V was trimmed by 2 bases and J by 5 bases, leaving 13 bases between them. Turning to this clonotype: Its target is not known.

Sequenced: PBMCs or a T cell subset sorted from them (not recorded which). The rearrangement links TRBV5-5 to TRBJ2-5; maybe TRBD1 (5 bases). This sequence was found in an adult woman who had mild COVID-19 (a few samples of this study predate the infection). Cell type and time point are not known. In DNA, the CDR3 is TGTGCCAGCAGCTTCCAGGGTATCCGGGAGACCCAGTACTTC. Protein product: CASSFQGIRETQYF.